The rows below give T cell receptor beta chains drawn from one sample of a study of T-cell memory formation after mild COVID-19. TCRdb passed the 5' RACE reads through MiXCR, listing each CDR3 protein once. Of approximately 300,000 distinct CDR3 sequences listed, roughly 21% are singletons. Sequenced: PBMCs or a T cell subset sorted from them (not recorded which). The receptors derive from a man aged 18 to 30 who had mild COVID-19 (a few samples of this study predate the infection). Cell type and time point are not known. CDR3s include the opening cysteine and the closing phenylalanine or tryptophan. Fields, in order: V gene, J gene, clone size, D gene, CDR3 protein, CDR3 DNA. D genes are given only for firm matches. Clone size is given for some rows only: seen once, a few or many times, or a class if the clone is expanded.

TRBV6-5	TRBJ2-1	once	TRBD2	CASRPKLAGVYNEQFF	TGTGCCAGCCGCCCAAAACTAGCGGGGGTGTACAATGAGCAGTTCTTC
TRBV12-3/TRBV12-4	TRBJ2-1	.	.	CATTRGGISYNEQFF	TGTGCCACAACGCGGGGCGGTATCTCCTACAATGAGCAGTTCTTC
TRBV5-1	TRBJ2-2	many	.	CASLPGGGPVPGELFF	TGCGCCAGCCTACCGGGGGGCGGACCGGTCCCCGGGGAGCTGTTTTTT
TRBV10-3	TRBJ2-3	.	.	CAIESRGTQYF	TGTGCCATCGAGTCCCGGGGTACGCAGTATTTT
TRBV6-5	TRBJ1-5	.	.	CASSDRNNQPQHF	TGTGCCAGCTCGGACAGAAACAATCAGCCCCAGCATTTT
TRBV5-6	TRBJ2-7	.	.	CASSSATAGMVEQYF	TGTGCCAGCAGCTCCGCGACAGCCGGAATGGTCGAGCAGTACTTC
TRBV5-1	TRBJ2-2	many	.	CASSGALVDGELFF	TGCGCCAGCAGCGGAGCGTTGGTGGACGGGGAGCTGTTTTTT
TRBV11-2	TRBJ1-2	few	.	CASSPEGLYGYTF	TGTGCCAGCAGCCCTGAGGGCCTCTATGGCTACACCTTC
TRBV7-6	TRBJ1-6	few	.	CASSLIRGVSPLHF	TGTGCCAGCAGCTTAATTAGGGGGGTTTCACCCCTCCACTTT
TRBV10-3	TRBJ2-7	.	TRBD1	CAISEADRTSYEQYF	TGTGCCATCAGTGAGGCGGACAGGACGTCCTACGAGCAGTACTTC
TRBV10-2	TRBJ1-1	few	.	CASSGHNTEAFF	TGCGCCAGCAGCGGACACAACACTGAAGCTTTCTTT
TRBV5-1	TRBJ1-1	.	.	CASSLAMLSNTEAFF	TGCGCCAGCAGCTTGGCAATGCTATCGAACACTGAAGCTTTCTTT
TRBV5-1	TRBJ2-7	few	TRBD2	CASSTLAGASYEQYF	TGCGCCAGCAGTACTTTAGCGGGGGCTTCCTACGAGCAGTACTTC
TRBV6-5	TRBJ1-4	few	.	CASSFGGAGTEKLFF	TGTGCCAGCAGTTTCGGGGGCGCCGGTACGGAAAAACTGTTTTTT
TRBV4-3	TRBJ1-5	few	.	CASSQGPDTRNQPQHF	TGCGCCAGCAGCCAAGGTCCGGACACCCGCAATCAGCCCCAGCATTTT
TRBV4-1	TRBJ2-5	.	TRBD1	CDRSQPEGGQVYQETQYF	TGCGACAGAAGCCAACCCGAGGGGGGACAGGTGTACCAAGAGACCCAGTACTTC
TRBV29-1	TRBJ1-2	.	.	CSVKGLGNYGYTF	TGCAGCGTTAAGGGGCTGGGGAACTATGGCTACACCTTC
TRBV4-1	TRBJ2-1	few	TRBD1	CASSHRTGVGNEQFF	TGCGCCAGCAGCCACCGGACAGGCGTCGGCAATGAGCAGTTCTTC
TRBV12-3/TRBV12-4	TRBJ2-2	.	.	CASSSSRGNTGELFF	TGTGCCAGCAGTTCTAGCAGGGGAAACACCGGGGAGCTGTTTTTT
TRBV7-2	TRBJ2-3	.	TRBD2	CASSFRPTRGVGSDTQYF	TGTGCCAGCAGCTTCAGACCAACGCGGGGGGTGGGGTCAGATACGCAGTATTTT
TRBV7-9	TRBJ1-2	many	.	CASSLGGTYGYTF	TGTGCCAGCAGCTTAGGGGGTACCTATGGCTACACCTTC
TRBV7-9	TRBJ1-2	.	.	CASSSRRRLWDTNYGYTF	TGTGCCAGCAGCTCGCGGAGGCGGTTGTGGGATACTAACTATGGCTACACCTTC
TRBV7-9	TRBJ2-5	few	.	CASPRPGSEETQYF	TGTGCCAGCCCGCGTCCGGGGAGCGAAGAGACCCAGTACTTC
TRBV3-1	TRBJ2-2	few	.	CASSQDGVGKSTGELFF	TGTGCCAGCAGCCAAGATGGGGTCGGGAAGAGCACCGGGGAGCTGTTTTTT
TRBV12-3/TRBV12-4	TRBJ2-3	many	.	CASSFRVPDTQYF	TGTGCCAGCAGTTTTAGGGTTCCAGATACGCAGTATTTT
TRBV20-1	TRBJ2-5	.	.	CSARAGAEGVGETQYF	TGCAGTGCTAGAGCGGGGGCTGAAGGGGTGGGCGAGACCCAGTACTTC
TRBV3-1	TRBJ1-4	.	.	CASSSDGTSNEKLFF	TGTGCCAGCAGCTCAGACGGGACATCTAATGAAAAACTGTTTTTT
TRBV7-2	TRBJ1-4	few	.	CASSSGTAYEKLFF	TGTGCCAGCAGCTCAGGGACGGCATATGAAAAACTGTTTTTT
TRBV18	TRBJ1-1	few	.	CASSGLNTEAFF	TGTGCCAGCTCCGGACTGAACACTGAAGCTTTCTTT
TRBV7-9	TRBJ2-6	.	.	CAGKQGPGANVLTF	TGTGCCGGAAAACAGGGTCCTGGGGCCAACGTCCTGACTTTC
TRBV14	TRBJ2-1	few	.	CASSDALDYNEQFF	TGTGCCAGCAGCGACGCTCTAGATTACAATGAGCAGTTCTTC
TRBV18	TRBJ2-3	.	.	CASSPPSTTDTQYF	TGTGCCAGCTCACCACCTTCCACCACAGATACGCAGTATTTT
TRBV5-1	TRBJ2-6	.	.	CASSRGGGANSGANVLTF	TGCGCCAGCTCCAGGGGGGGTGGTGCAAACTCTGGGGCCAACGTCCTGACTTTC
TRBV7-9	TRBJ1-2	.	.	CASSSTTVEGGYTF	TGTGCCAGCAGCTCAACGACGGTTGAGGGAGGCTACACCTTC
TRBV27	TRBJ2-7	few	.	CASSSAGGDYSYEQYF	TGTGCCAGCAGTTCAGCCGGGGGCGACTACTCCTACGAGCAGTACTTC
TRBV18	TRBJ1-5	.	.	CASSQARGNQPQHF	TGTGCCAGCTCACAGGCGCGGGGTAATCAGCCCCAGCATTTT
TRBV25-1	TRBJ2-3	few	TRBD1	CASSPPPSTGKDTQYF	TGTGCCAGCTCCCCTCCCCCCTCGACAGGGAAGGATACGCAGTATTTT
TRBV20-1	TRBJ1-1	few	.	CSARDGGNTEAFF	TGCAGTGCTAGAGATGGCGGGAACACTGAAGCTTTCTTT
TRBV29-1	TRBJ1-4	few	.	CSATGGDEKLFF	TGCAGTGCAACGGGGGGAGATGAAAAACTGTTTTTT
TRBV7-2	TRBJ1-1	many	.	CASSSDGNTEAFF	TGTGCCAGCAGCTCAGACGGCAACACTGAAGCTTTCTTT
TRBV20-1	TRBJ2-1	few	.	CSARDRQATYNEQFF	TGCAGTGCTAGAGATAGGCAGGCGACCTACAATGAGCAGTTCTTC
TRBV5-1	TRBJ2-1	few	TRBD1	CASSLPDRGPSYNEQFF	TGCGCCAGCAGCTTACCCGACAGGGGGCCTTCCTACAATGAGCAGTTCTTC
TRBV4-1	TRBJ2-1	few	TRBD1	CASSPNTRTGHNEQFF	TGCGCCAGCAGTCCCAATACCCGGACAGGGCACAATGAGCAGTTCTTC
TRBV7-9	TRBJ2-1	.	.	CASSLVPSLNEQFF	TGTGCCAGCAGCTTAGTACCTAGCCTGAATGAGCAGTTCTTC
TRBV5-1	TRBJ1-2	.	TRBD1	CASSWQGAGNYGYTF	TGCGCCAGCAGCTGGCAGGGGGCTGGTAACTATGGCTACACCTTC
TRBV10-2	TRBJ2-7	.	.	CANPRGRHYEQYF	TGCGCCAACCCTCGGGGGCGGCACTACGAGCAGTACTTC
TRBV7-2	TRBJ1-1	.	.	CASSFEQGSEAFF	TGTGCCAGCAGCTTCGAACAGGGTTCCGAAGCTTTCTTT
TRBV19	TRBJ2-3	once	.	CARFGDTQYF	TGTGCCAGGTTCGGGGATACGCAGTATTTT
TRBV5-1	TRBJ2-1	.	.	CASSLALGAPSEQFF	TGCGCCAGCAGCTTGGCTCTGGGGGCGCCGAGTGAGCAGTTCTTC
TRBV12-3/TRBV12-4	TRBJ1-4	few	.	CASSLARDGKLFF	TGTGCCAGCAGTTTAGCTCGAGACGGAAAACTGTTTTTT
TRBV11-2	TRBJ2-2	.	.	CASSLGGSAGELFF	TGTGCCAGCAGCTTAGGGGGTAGCGCCGGGGAGCTGTTTTTT
TRBV7-3	TRBJ1-6	.	.	CASSSSRDGNSPLHF	TGTGCCAGCAGCTCGAGCCGGGACGGAAATTCACCCCTCCACTTT
TRBV9	TRBJ1-5	few	.	CASSVGGIGQPQHF	TGTGCCAGCAGCGTAGGCGGGATAGGACAGCCCCAGCATTTT
TRBV20-1	TRBJ2-7	few	.	CSASGGRSSAAYEQYF	TGCAGTGCTAGCGGGGGCCGGTCATCGGCCGCCTACGAGCAGTACTTC
TRBV7-6	TRBJ2-5	few	.	CASSLESWRETQYF	TGTGCCAGCAGCTTAGAATCCTGGCGGGAGACCCAGTACTTC
TRBV4-3	TRBJ2-5	few	.	CASSQDWGQETQYF	TGCGCCAGCAGCCAAGATTGGGGACAAGAGACCCAGTACTTC